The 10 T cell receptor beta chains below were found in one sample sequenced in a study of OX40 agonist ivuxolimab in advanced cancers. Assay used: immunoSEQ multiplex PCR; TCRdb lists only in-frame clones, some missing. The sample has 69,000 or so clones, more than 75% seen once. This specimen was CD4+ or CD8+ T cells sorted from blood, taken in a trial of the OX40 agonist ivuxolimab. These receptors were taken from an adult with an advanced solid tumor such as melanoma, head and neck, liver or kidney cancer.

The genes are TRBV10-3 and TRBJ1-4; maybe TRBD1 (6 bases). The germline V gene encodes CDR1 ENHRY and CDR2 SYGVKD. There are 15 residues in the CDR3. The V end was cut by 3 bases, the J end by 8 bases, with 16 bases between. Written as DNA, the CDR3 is TGTGCCATCAGTGAAGACAGGACCGGGGGGGAAAAACTGTTTTTT. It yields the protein CAISEDRTGGEKLFF.

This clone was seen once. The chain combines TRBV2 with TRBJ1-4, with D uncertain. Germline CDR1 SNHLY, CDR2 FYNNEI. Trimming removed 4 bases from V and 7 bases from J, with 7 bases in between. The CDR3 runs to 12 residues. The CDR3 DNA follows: TGTGCCAGCAGTGGTACCGGTGAAAAACTGTTTTTT. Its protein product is CASSGTGEKLFF.

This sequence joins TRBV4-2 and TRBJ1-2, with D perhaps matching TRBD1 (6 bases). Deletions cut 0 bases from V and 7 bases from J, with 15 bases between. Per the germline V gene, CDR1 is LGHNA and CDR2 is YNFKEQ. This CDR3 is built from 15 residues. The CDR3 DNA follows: TGTGCCAGCAGCCAAGAGGACTCAGGGGTTAGTGGCTACACCTTC. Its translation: CASSQEDSGVSGYTF.

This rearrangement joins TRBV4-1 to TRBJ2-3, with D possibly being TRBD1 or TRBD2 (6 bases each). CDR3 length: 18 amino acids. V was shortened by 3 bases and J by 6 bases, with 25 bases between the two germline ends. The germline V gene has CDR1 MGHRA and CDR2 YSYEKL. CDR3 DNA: TGCGCCAGCAGCCAGGAACTGGGGGGCGTGAATGGAAGGGATACGCAGTATTTT. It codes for CASSQELGGVNGRDTQYF.

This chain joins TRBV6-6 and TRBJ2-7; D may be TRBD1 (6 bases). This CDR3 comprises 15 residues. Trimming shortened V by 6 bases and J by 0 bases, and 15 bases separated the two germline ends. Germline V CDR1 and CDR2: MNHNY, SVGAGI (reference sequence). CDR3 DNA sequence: TGTGCCAGCAGCCTCAGGGGCTTGACCTCCTACGAGCAGTACTTC. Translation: CASSLRGLTSYEQYF.

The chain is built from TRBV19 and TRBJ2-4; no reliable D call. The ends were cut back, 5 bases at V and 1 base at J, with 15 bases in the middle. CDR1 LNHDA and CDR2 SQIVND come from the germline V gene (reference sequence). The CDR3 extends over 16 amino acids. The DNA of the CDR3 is TGTGCCAGTAGTCCGCCTTTCTATGAGGCCAAAAACATTCAGTACTTC. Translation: CASSPPFYEAKNIQYF.

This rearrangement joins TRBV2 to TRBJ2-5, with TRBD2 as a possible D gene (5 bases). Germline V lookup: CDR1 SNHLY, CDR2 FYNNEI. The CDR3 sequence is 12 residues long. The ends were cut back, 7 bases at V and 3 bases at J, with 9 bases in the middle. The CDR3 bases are TGTGCCAGCACAGCGGAAGAAGAGACCCAGTACTTC. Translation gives CASTAEEETQYF.

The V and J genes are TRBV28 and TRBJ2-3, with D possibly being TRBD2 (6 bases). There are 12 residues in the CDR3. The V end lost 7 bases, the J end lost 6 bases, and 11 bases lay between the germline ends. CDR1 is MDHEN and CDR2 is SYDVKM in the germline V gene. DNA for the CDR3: TGTGCCAGCACCCGACGGGAGGATACGCAGTATTTT. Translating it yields CASTRREDTQYF.

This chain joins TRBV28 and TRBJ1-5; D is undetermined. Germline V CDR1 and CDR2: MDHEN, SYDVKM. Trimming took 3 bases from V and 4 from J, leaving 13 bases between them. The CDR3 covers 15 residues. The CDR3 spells CASSFPPQPNQPQHF. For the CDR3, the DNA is TGTGCCAGCAGTTTTCCCCCCCAACCAAATCAGCCCCAGCATTTT.

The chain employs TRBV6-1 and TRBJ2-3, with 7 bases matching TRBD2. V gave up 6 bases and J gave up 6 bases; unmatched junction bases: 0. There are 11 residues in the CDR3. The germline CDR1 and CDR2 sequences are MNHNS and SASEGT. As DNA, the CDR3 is TGTGCCAGCAGGGGGGGGGATACGCAGTATTTT. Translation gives CASRGGDTQYF.